This section outlines one T cell receptor beta chain sequence together with its context. Its matching antigen is unknown. These data belong to a study of shared clonotypes between healthy human individuals. Sequencing used immunoSEQ multiplex PCR; TCRdb keeps in-frame clones, though not all of them. The sample records approximately 340,000 clones, roughly 70% being singletons. Study observations and caveats: With a handful of donors compared, around 5% of naive CD4 clonotypes were shared.

V lost 7 bases to trimming and J lost 1 base; unmatched junction nucleotides: 10. CDR1 SQVTM and CDR2 ANQGSEA come from the germline V gene. CDR3 length: 15 amino acids. This receptor was taken from a man aged 25-40 years in good health. The chain uses TRBV29-1 and TRBJ2-1; TRBD1 matches 7 bases. Source material: memory CD4+ T cells sorted from blood. Subset denoted: CD45RA-negative fraction. CDR3 in DNA: TGCAGCGGACTACCCGGGACAGTATCCTACAATGAGCAGTTCTTC. Protein sequence: CSGLPGTVSYNEQFF.